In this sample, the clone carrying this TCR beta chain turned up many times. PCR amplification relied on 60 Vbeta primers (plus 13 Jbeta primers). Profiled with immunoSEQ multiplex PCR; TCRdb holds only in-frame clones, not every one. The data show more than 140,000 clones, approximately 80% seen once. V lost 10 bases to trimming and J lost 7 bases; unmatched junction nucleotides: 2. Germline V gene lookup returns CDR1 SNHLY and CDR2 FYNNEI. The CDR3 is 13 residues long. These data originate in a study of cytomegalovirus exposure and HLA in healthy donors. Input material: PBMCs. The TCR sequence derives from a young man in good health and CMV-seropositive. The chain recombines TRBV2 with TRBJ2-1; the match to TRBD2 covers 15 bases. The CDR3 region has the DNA TGTGCCACAGGGACTAGCGGGAGGAATGAGCAGTTCTTC. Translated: CATGTSGRNEQFF.